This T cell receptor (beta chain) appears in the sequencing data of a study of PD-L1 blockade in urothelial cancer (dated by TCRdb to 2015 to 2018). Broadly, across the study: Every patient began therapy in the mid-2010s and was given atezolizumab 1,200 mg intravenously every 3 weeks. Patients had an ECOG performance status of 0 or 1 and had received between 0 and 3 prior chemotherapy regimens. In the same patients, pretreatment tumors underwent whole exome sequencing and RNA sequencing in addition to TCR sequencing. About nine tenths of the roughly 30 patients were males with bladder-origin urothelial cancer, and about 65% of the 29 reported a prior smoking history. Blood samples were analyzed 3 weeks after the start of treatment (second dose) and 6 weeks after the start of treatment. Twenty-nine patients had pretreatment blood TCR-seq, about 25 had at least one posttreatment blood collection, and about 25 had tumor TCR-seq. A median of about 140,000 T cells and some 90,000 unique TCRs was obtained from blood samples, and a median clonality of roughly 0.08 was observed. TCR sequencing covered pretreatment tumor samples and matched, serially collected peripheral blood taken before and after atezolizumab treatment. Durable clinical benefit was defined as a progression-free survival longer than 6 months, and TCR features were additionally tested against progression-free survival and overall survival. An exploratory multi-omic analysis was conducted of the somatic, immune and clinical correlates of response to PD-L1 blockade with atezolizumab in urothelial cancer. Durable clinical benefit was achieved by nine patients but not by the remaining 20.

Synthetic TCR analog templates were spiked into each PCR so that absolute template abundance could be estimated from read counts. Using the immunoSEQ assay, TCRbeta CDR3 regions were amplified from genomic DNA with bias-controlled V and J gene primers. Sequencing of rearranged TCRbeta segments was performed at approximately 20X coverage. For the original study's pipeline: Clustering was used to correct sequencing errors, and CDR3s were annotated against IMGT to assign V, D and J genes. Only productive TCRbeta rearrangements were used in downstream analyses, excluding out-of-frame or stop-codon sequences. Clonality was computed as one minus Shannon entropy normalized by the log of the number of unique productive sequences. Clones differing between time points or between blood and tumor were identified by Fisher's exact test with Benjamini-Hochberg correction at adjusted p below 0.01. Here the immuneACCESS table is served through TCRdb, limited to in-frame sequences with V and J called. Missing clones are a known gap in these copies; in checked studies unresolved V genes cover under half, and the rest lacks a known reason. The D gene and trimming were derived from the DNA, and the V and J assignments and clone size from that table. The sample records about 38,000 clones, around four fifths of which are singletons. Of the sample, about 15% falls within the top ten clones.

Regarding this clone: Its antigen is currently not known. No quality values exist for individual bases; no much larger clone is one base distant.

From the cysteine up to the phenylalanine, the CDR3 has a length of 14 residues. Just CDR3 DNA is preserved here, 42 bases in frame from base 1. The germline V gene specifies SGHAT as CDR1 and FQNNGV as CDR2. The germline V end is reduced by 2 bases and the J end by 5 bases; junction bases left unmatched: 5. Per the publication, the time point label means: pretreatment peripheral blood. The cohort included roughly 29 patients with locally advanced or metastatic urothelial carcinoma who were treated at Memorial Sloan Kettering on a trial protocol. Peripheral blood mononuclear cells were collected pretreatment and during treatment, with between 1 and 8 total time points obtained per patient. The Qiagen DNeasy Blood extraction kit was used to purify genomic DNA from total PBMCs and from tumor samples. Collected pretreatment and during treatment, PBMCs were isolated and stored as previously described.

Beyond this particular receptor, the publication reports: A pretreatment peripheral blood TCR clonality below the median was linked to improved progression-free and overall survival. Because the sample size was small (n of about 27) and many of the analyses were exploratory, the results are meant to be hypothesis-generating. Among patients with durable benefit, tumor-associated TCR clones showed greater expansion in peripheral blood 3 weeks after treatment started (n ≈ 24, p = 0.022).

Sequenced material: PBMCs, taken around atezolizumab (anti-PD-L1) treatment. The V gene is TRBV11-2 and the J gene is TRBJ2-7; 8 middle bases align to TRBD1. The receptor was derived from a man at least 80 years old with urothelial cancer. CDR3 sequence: CASSLQGARNEQYF. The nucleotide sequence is TGTGCCAGCAGCTTACAGGGGGCGCGCAACGAGCAGTACTTC.